The 3 T cell receptor beta chains given below trace back to one sample, sequenced in a study of cytomegalovirus exposure and HLA in healthy donors. Researchers ran the PCR with 60 Vbeta and 13 Jbeta primers. TCRdb keeps only in-frame clones here, not all; method: immunoSEQ multiplex PCR. The table includes 150,000 to 200,000 clones, roughly 80% detected once. Sample: PBMCs. These receptors were collected from a man between 50 and 59 years old in good health and CMV-seropositive.

This chain joins TRBV11-3 and TRBJ2-1; D is possibly TRBD2 (8 bases). CDR1 and CDR2 (germline): SGHNT, YENEEA. The CDR3 covers 16 residues. V was cut by 5 bases and J by 14 bases, with 28 bases left in between. The CDR3 sequence is CASSPGSSGTRGGEFF. In DNA, the CDR3 is TGTGCCAGCAGCCCCGGTAGTAGCGGGACCAGGGGGGGGGAGTTCTTC.

The rearrangement joins TRBV15 to TRBJ2-6; no firm D call. Trimming stripped 1 base from V and 2 bases from J, with 9 bases between. This CDR3 has 16 residues. Germline CDR1 reads LNHNV; CDR2 reads YYDKDF (reference sequence). CDR3 coding DNA: TGTGCCACCAGCAGAGGTCGGTCACCTGGGGCCAACGTCCTGACTTTC. It yields the protein CATSRGRSPGANVLTF.

This clone has only one observation. The rearrangement joins TRBV9 to TRBJ2-1; 12 bases are a match to TRBD2. V lost 4 bases to trimming and J lost 10 bases; unmatched junction nucleotides: 12. The CDR3 contains 16 residues. The germline gives CDR1 SGDLS, CDR2 YYNGEE. DNA of the CDR3: TGTGCCAGCAGCTCCACCCTAGCGGGAGGGCCGCGGGAGCAGTTCTTC. Encoded protein: CASSSTLAGGPREQFF.